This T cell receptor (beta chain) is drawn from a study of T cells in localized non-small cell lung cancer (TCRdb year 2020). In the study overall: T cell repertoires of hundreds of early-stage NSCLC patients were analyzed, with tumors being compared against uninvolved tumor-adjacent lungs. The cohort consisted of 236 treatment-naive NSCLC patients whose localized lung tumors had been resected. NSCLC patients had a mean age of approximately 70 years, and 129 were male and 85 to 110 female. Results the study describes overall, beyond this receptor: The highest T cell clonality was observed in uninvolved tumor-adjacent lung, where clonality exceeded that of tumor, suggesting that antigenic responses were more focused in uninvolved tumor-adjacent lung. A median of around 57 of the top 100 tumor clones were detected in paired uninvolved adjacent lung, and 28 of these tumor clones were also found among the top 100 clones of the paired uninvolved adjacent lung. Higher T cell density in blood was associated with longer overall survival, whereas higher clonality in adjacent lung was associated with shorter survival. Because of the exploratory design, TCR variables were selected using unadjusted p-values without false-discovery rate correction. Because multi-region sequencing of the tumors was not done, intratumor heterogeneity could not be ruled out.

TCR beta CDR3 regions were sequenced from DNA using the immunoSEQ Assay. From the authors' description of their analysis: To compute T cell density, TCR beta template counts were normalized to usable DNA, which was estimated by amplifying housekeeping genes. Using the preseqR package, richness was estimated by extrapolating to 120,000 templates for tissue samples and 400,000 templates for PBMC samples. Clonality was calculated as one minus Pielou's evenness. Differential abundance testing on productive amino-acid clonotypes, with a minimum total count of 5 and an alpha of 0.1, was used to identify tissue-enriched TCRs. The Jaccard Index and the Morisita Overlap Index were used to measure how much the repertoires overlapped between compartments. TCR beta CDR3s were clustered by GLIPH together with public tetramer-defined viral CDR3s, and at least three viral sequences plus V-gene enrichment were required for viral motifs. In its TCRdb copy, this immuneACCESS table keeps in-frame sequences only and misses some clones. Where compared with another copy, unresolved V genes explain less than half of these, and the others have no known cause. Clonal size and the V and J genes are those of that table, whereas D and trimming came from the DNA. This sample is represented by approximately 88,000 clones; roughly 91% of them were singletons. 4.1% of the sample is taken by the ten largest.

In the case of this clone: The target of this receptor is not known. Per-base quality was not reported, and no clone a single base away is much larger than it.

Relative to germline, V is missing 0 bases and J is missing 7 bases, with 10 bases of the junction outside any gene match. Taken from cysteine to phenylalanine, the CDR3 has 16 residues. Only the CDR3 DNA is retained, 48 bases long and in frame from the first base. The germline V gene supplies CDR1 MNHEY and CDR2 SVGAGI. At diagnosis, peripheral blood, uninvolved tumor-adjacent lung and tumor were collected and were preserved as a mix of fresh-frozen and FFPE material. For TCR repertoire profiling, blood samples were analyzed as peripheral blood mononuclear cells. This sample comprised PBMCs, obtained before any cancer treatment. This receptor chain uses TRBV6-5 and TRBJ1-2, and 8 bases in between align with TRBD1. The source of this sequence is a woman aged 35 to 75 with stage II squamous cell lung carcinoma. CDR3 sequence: CASSYSIGQGVSGYTF. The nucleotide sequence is TGTGCCAGCAGTTACTCGATAGGACAGGGAGTAAGTGGCTACACCTTC.